This T cell receptor (beta chain) derives from a study of T cell repertoires in cytomegalovirus infection. Overall study: Public TCR beta signatures were indicative of both CMV infection and a matching HLA type.

MiXCR, run by TCRdb on the reads, gives a single entry per CDR3 protein. The sample contains some 390,000 distinct CDR3 sequences, roughly 20% of which appear only once. Study-level points and caveats: Cumulative public TCR beta family frequency identified carriers of CMV plus the relevant HLA. Dominating the ex vivo response were TCR beta clonotypes that were CMV-specific and HLA-C-restricted.

At least ten counts were recorded for this clonotype. Its specificity is unknown. Trimming removed 0 bases from V and 5 bases from J; junction bases left unmatched: 8. Germline V CDR1 and CDR2: SGHAT, FQNNGV. The CDR3 is 16 amino acids. This TCR was sampled from a human donor in good health (CMV status not recorded). Some clones in this sample may be carry-over from other donors' samples. Sequencing was performed on PBMCs. This sequence joins TRBV11-2 and TRBJ2-7; TRBD2 agrees at 9 bases. As DNA, the CDR3 is TGTGCCAGCAGCTTAGATGGGGCTAGCGGGAACCACGAGCAGTACTTC. Amino acids: CASSLDGASGNHEQYF.